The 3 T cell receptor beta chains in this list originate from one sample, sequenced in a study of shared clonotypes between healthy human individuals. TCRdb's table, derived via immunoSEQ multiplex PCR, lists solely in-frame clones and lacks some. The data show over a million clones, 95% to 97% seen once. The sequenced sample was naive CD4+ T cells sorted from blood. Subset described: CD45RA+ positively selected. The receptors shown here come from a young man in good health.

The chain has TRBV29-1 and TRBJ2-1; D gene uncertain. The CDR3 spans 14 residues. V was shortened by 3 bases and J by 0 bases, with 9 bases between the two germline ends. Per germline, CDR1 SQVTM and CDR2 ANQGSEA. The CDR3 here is CSVEVRSSYNEQFF. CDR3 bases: TGCAGCGTTGAGGTTCGGTCCTCCTACAATGAGCAGTTCTTC.

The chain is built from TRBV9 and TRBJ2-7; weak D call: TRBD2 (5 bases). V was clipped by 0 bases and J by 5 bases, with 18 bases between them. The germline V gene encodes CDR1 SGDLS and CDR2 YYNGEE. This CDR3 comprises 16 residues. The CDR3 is CASSVAVEGIQNEQYF. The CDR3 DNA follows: TGTGCCAGCAGCGTAGCGGTCGAGGGAATTCAAAACGAGCAGTACTTC.

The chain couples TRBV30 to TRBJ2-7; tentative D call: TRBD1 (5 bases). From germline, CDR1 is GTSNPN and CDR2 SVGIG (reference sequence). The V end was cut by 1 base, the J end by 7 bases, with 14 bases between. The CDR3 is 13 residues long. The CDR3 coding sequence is TGTGCCTGGAGTGCGGTAGGGGTCGGGGAGCAGTACTTC. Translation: CAWSAVGVGEQYF.